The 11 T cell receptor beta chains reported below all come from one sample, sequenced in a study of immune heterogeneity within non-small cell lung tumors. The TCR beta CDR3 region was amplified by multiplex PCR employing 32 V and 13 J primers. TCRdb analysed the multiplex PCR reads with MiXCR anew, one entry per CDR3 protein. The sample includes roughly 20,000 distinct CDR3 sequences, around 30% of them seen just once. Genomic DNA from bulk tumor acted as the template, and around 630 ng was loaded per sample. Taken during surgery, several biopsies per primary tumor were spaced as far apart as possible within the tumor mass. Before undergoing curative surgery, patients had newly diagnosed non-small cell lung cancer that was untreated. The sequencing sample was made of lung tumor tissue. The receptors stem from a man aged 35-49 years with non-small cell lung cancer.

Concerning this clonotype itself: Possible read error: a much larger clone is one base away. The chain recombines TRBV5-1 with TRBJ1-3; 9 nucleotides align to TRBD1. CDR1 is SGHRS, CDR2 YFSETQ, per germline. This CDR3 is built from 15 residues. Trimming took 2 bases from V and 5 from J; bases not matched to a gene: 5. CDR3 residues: CASSFATGGRNTIYF. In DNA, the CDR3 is TGCGCCAGCAGCTTCGCGACAGGGGGAAGAAACACCATATATTTT.

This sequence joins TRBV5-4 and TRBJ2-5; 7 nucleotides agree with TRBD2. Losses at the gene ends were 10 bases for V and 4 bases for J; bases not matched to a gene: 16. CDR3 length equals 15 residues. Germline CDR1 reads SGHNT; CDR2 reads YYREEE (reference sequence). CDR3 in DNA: TGTGCCCACGCGGCGGGGGTCGGAAGGGGAGAGACCCAGTACTTC. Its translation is CAHAAGVGRGETQYF.

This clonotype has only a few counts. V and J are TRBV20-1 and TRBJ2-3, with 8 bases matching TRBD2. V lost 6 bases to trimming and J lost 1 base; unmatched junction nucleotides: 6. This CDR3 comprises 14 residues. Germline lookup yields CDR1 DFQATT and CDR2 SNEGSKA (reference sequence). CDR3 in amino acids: CSAPLAGRTDTQYF. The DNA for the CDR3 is TGCAGTGCCCCCTTAGCGGGACGCACAGATACGCAGTATTTT.

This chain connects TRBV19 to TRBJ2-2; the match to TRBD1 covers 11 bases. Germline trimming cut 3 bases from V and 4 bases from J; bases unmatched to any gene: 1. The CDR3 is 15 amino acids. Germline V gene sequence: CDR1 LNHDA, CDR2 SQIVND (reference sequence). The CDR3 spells CASSMGTGGTGELFF. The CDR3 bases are TGTGCCAGTAGTATGGGGACAGGGGGCACCGGGGAGCTGTTTTTT.

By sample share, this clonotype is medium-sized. Here the CDR3 reads CASSAGGSNQPQHF. CDR3 nucleotides: TGCGCCAGCAGCGCAGGGGGGAGCAATCAGCCCCAGCATTTT. The J gene is TRBJ1-5, the V gene TRBV4-1; TRBD1 agrees at 7 bases. Looked up from germline, CDR1 is MGHRA and CDR2 is YSYEKL. J gave up 1 base and V 5 bases, and 2 bases lay outside the gene matches. CDR3 size: 14 residues.

DNA for the CDR3: TGCAGCGTTGCCCCGGGTCTTCACCAAGAGACCCAGTACTTC. Protein sequence: CSVAPGLHQETQYF. This chain joins TRBV29-1 and TRBJ2-5; D call uncertain. Germline V gene lookup returns CDR1 SQVTM and CDR2 ANQGSEA. The CDR3 runs to 14 residues. V was cut by 4 bases and J by 0 bases, with 12 bases left in between.

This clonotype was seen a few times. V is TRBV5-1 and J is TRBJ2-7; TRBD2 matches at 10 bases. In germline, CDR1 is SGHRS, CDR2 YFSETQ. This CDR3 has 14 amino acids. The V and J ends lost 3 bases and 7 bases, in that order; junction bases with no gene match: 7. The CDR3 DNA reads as TGCGCCAGCAGCTCTAGCGGGGGACCCTGGGAGCAGTACTTC. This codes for CASSSSGGPWEQYF.

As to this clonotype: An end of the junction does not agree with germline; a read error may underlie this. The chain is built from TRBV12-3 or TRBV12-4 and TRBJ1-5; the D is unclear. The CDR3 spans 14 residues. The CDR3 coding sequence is TGTGCCAGCAGTTTCTCATCTAGCAATCAGCCCGAGCATTTC. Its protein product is CASSFSSSNQPEHF.

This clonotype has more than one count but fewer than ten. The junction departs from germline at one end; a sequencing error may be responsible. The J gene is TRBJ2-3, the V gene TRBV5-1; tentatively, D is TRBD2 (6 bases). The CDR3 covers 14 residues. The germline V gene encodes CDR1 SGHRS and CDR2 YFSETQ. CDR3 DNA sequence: TGCGCCAGCAGCTTGGGCGGGATCACAGATACGCAGTGTTTT. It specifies CASSLGGITDTQCF.

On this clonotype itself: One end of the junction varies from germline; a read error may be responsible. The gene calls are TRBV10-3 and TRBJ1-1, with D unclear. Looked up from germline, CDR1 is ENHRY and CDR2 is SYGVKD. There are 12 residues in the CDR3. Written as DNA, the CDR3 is TGTGCCATCAGTGAGTCGCTCACTAAAGCTTTCTTT. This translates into CAISESLTKAFF.

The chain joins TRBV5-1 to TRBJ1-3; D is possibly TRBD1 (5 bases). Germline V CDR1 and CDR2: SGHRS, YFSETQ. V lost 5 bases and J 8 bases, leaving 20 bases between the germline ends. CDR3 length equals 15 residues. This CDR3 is CASSLTQGYGDTIYF. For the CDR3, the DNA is TGCGCCAGCAGTTTAACCCAGGGTTACGGAGACACCATATATTTT.